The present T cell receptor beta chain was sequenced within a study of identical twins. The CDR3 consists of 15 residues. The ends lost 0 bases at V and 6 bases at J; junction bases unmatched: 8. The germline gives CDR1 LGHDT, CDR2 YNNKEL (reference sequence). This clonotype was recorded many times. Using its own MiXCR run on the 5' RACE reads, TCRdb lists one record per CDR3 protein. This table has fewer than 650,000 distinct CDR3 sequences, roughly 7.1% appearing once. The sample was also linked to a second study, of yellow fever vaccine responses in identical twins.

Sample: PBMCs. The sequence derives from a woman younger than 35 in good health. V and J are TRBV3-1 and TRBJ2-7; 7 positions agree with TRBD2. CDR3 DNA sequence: TGTGCCAGCAGCCAAGATCTGGGGGGGAGAGGCGAGCAGTACTTC. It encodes CASSQDLGGRGEQYF.